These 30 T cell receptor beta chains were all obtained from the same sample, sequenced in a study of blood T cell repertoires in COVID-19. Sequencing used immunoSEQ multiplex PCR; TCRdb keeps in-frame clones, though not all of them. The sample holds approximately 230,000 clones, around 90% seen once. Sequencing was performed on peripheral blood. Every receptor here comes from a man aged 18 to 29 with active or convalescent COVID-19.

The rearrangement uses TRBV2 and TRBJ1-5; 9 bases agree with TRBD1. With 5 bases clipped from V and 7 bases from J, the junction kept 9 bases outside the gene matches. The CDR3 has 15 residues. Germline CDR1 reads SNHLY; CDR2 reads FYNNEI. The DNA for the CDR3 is TGTGCCAGCAGTTCCCGGGACAGGGTAGGACAGCCCCAGCATTTT. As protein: CASSSRDRVGQPQHF. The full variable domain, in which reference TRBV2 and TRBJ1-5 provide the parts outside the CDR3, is EPEVTQTPSHQVTQMGQEVILRCVPISNHLYFYWYRQILGQKVEFLVSFYNNEISEKSEIFDDQFSVERPDGSNFTLKIRSTKLEDSAMYFCASSSRDRVGQPQHFGDGTRLSIL.

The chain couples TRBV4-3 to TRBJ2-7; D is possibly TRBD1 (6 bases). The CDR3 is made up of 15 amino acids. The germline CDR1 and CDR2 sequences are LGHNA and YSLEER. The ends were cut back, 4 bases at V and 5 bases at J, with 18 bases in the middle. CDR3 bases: TGCGCCAGCAGCCCGGCTCTGGGAAGGGGGAACGAGCAGTACTTC. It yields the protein CASSPALGRGNEQYF.

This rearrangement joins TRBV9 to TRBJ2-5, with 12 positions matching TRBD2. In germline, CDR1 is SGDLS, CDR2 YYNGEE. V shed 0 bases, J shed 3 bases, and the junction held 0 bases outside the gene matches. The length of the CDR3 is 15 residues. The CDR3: CASSVGLAGEETQYF. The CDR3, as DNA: TGTGCCAGCAGCGTAGGACTAGCGGGAGAAGAGACCCAGTACTTC.

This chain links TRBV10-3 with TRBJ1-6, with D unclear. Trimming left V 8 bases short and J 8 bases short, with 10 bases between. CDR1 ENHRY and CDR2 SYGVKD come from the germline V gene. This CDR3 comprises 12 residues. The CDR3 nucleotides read TGTGCCATCTCCCCAGGTGATTCACCCCTCCACTTT. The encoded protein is CAISPGDSPLHF.

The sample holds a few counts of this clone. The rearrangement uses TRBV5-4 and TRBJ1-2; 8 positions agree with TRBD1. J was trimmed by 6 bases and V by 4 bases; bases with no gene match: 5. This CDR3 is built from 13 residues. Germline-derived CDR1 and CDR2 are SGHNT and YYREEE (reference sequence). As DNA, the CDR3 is TGTGCCAGCAGCCTCGAGACAGGGGATGGCTACACCTTC. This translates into CASSLETGDGYTF.

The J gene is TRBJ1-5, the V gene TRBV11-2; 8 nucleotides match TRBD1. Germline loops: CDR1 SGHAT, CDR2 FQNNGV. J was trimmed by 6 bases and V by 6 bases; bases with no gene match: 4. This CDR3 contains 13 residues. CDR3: CASSLDRVQPQHF. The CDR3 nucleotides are TGTGCCAGCAGTTTGGACAGGGTTCAGCCCCAGCATTTT.

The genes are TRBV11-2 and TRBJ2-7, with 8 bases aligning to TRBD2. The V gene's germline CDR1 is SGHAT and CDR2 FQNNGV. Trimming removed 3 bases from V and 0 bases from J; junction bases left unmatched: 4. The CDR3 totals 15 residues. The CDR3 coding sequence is TGTGCCAGCAGCTTGGCTAGCGGGCCCTCCTACGAGCAGTACTTC. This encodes CASSLASGPSYEQYF.

CDR3 region: CATSSADRGNANTIYF. Here the CDR3 DNA reads TGTGCCACCAGCAGTGCGGACAGGGGGAACGCGAACACCATATATTTT. J is TRBJ1-3 and V is TRBV15; 10 nucleotides line up with TRBD1. The ends lost 3 bases at V and 7 bases at J; junction bases unmatched: 9. The CDR3 consists of 16 residues. Germline V gene sequence: CDR1 LNHNV, CDR2 YYDKDF (reference sequence). Using reference TRBV15 and TRBJ1-3 for the parts outside the CDR3, the full variable domain is DAMVIQNPRYQVTQFGKPVTLSCSQTLNHNVMYWYQQKSSQAPKLLFHYYDKDFNNEADTPDNFQSRRPNTSFCFLDIRSPGLGDTAMYLCATSSADRGNANTIYFGEGSWLTVV.

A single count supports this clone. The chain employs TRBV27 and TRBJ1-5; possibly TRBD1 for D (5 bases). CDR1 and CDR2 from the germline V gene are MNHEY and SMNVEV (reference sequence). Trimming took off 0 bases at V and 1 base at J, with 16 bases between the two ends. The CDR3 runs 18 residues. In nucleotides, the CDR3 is TGTGCCAGCAGTTTATCGGGCCCCCAGGGTGAGAGCAATCAGCCCCAGCATTTT. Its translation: CASSLSGPQGESNQPQHF.

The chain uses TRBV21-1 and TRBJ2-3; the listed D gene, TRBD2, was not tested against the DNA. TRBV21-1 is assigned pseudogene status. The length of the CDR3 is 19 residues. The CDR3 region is CASSNYPGTSAKKTDTQYF. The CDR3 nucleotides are TGTGCCAGCAGCAATTATCCCGGGACTAGCGCCAAGAAAACAGATACGCAGTATTTT.

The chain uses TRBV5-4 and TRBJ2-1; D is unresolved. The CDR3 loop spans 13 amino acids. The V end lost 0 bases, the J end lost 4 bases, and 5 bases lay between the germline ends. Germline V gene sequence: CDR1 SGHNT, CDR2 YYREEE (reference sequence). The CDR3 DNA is TGTGCCAGCAGCTTGGACCGGTACAATGAGCAGTTCTTC. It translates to CASSLDRYNEQFF. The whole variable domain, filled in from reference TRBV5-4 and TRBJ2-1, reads ETGVTQSPTHLIKTRGQQVTLRCSSQSGHNTVSWYQQALGQGPQFIFQYYREEENGRGNFPPRFSGLQFPNYSSELNVNALELDDSALYLCASSLDRYNEQFFGPGTRLTVL.

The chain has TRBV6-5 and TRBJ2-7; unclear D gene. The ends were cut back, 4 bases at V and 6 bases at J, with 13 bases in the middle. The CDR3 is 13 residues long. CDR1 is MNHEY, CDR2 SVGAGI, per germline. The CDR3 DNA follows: TGTGCCAGCAGTTCTTTCACGGGTTTCGAGCAGTACTTC. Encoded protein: CASSSFTGFEQYF.

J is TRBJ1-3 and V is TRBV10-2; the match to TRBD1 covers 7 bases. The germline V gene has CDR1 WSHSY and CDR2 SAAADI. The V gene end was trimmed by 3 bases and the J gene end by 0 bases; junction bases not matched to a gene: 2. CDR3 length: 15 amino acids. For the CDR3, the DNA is TGCGCCAGCAGTGATCAGGGGGGCTCTGGAAACACCATATATTTT. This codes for CASSDQGGSGNTIYF.

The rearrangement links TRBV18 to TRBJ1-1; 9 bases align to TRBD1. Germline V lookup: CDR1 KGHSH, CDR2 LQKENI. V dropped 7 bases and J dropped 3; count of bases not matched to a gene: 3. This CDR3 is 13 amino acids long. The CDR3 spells CASYRGRDTEAFF. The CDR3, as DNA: TGTGCCAGCTACAGGGGGCGGGACACTGAAGCTTTCTTT.

CDR3 in amino acids: CASSLRGGGYVGELFF. The CDR3 DNA follows: TGTGCCAGCAGCCTCCGGGGAGGGGGGTACGTCGGGGAGCTGTTTTTT. The chain carries TRBV7-3 and TRBJ2-2, with D tentatively TRBD2 (7 bases). Germline CDR1 is SGHTA and CDR2 is FQGTGA. The CDR3 loop spans 16 amino acids. Trimming left V 5 bases short and J 7 bases short, with 20 bases between.

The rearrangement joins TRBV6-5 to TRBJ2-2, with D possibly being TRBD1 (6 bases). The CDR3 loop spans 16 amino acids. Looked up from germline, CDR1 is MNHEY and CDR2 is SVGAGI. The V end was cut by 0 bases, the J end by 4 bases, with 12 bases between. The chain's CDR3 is CASSYSLGQFTGELFF. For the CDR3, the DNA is TGTGCCAGCAGTTACTCTCTCGGACAGTTCACCGGGGAGCTGTTTTTT.

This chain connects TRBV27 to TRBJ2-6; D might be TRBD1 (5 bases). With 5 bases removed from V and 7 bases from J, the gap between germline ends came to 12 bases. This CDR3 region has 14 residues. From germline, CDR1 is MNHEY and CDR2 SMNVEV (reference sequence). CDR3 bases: TGTGCCAGCAGTGGGGCCATGGTAGCCAACGTCCTGACTTTC. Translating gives CASSGAMVANVLTF. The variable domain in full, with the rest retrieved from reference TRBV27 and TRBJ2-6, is EAQVTQNPRYLITVTGKKLTVTCSQNMNHEYMSWYRQDPGLGLRQIYYSMNVEVTDKGDVPEGYKVSRKEKRNFPLILESPSPNQTSLYFCASSGAMVANVLTFGAGSRLTVL.

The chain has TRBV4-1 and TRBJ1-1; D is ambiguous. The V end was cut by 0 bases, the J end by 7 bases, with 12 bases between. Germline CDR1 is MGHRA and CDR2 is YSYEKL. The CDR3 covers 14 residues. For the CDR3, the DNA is TGCGCCAGCAGCCAAGATCGAGCGCGGCATGAAGCTTTCTTT. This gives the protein CASSQDRARHEAFF.

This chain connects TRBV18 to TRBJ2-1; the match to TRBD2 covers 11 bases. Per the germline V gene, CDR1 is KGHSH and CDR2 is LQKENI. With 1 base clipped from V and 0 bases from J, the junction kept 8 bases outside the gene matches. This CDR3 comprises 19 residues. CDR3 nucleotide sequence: TGTGCCAGCTCACCACTTAGCGGGAGGGTTCAAAGCTCCTACAATGAGCAGTTCTTC. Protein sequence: CASSPLSGRVQSSYNEQFF.

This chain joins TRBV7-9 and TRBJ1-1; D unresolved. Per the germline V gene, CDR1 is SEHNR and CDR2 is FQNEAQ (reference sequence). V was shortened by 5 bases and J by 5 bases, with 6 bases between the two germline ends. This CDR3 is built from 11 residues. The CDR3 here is CASSLFTEAFF. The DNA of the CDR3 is TGTGCCAGCAGCCTTTTTACTGAAGCTTTCTTT.

This CDR3 is CAMARVQGLNTEAFF. CDR3 in DNA: TGTGCCATGGCGAGGGTACAGGGGCTGAACACTGAAGCTTTCTTT. The rearrangement uses TRBV6-5 and TRBJ1-1; 7 nucleotides line up with TRBD1. Unmatched junction bases numbered 11, after V lost 10 bases and J lost 0 bases. The germline V gene has CDR1 MNHEY and CDR2 SVGAGI. The CDR3 covers 15 residues.

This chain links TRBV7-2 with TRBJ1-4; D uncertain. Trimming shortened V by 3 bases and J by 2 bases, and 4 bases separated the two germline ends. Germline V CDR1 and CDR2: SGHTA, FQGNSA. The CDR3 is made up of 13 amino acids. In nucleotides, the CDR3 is TGTGCCAGCAGCTTTAGCACTAATGAAAAACTGTTTTTT. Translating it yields CASSFSTNEKLFF.

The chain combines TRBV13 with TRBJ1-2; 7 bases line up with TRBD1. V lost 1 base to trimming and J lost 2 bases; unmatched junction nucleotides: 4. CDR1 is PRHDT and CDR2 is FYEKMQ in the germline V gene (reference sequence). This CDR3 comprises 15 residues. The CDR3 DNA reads TGTGCCAGCAGCTTAGCGGACAGGAAAAACTATGGCTACACCTTC. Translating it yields CASSLADRKNYGYTF.

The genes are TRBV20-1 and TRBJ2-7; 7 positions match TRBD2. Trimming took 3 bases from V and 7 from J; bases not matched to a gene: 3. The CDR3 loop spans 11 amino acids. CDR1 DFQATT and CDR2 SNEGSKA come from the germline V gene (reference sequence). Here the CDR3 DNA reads TGCAGTGCTAGGGGAGGGGTTGAGCAGTACTTC. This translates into CSARGGVEQYF.

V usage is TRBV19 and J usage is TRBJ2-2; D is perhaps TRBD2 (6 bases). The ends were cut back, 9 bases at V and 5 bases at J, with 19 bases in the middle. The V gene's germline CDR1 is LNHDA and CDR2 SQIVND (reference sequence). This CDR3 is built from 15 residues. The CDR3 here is CASLGGPGRTGELFF. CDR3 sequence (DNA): TGTGCCAGCCTTGGGGGACCAGGGAGGACCGGGGAGCTGTTTTTT.

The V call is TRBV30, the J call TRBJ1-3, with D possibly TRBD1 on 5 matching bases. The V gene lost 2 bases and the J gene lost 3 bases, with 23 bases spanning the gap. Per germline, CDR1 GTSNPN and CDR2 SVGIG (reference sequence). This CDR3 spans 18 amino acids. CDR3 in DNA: TGTGCCTGGAGTAGATTTAGCTCGTCCAGGGTTGGTGGAAACACCATATATTTT. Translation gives CAWSRFSSSRVGGNTIYF.

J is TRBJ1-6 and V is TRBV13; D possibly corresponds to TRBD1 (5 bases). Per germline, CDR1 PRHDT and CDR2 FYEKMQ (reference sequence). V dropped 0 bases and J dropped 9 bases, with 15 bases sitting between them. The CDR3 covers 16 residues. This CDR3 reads CASSLGPGTAGSPLHF. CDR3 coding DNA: TGTGCCAGCAGCTTAGGCCCCGGGACTGCTGGTTCACCCCTCCACTTT.

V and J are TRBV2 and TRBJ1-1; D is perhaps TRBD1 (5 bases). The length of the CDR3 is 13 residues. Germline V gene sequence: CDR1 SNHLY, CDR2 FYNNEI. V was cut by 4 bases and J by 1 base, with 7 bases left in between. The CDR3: CASSGQPNTEAFF. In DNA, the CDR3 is TGTGCCAGCAGTGGACAGCCGAACACTGAAGCTTTCTTT.

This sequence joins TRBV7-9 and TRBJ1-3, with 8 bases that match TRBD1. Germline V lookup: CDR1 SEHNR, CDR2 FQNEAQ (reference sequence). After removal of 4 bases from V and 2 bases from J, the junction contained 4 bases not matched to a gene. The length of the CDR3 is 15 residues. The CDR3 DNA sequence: TGTGCCAGCAGCTGGACGGACAGGGCTGGAAACACCATATATTTT. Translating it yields CASSWTDRAGNTIYF.

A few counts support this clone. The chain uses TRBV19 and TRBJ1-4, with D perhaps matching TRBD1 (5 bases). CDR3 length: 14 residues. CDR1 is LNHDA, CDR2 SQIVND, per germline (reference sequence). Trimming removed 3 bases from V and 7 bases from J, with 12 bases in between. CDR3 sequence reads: CASSMGPWAEKLFF. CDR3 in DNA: TGTGCCAGTAGTATGGGGCCTTGGGCTGAAAAACTGTTTTTT.